The source of this TCR beta chain is a study of CD8+ T cells in alopecia areata. At the level of the study: Tofacitinib administration to treated patients was oral, at 5 to 10 mg twice daily. The duration of tofacitinib was 6 to 18 months, with 6 months off drug afterward.

TCR sequencing used cDNA made by reverse transcription of extracted RNA. Data came from immunoSEQ multiplex PCR; TCRdb stores just in-frame clones and leaves some out. The sample yields 190,000 or so clones, under 60% seen once. Findings of the study overall: Uncertain still, given a single nonresponder, is whether baseline CD8+ expansion links to response.

This CDR3 spans 15 amino acids. The germline V and J ends were trimmed by 5 bases and 2 bases, with 15 bases remaining between them. Germline CDR1 is SEHNR and CDR2 is FQNEAQ (reference sequence). In the case of this clone: Its target is unknown.

Treatment of the sample: oral pan-JAK inhibitor, 5-10 mg twice daily. The TCR comes from a human donor with alopecia areata. The sequencing here drew on CD8+ T cells sorted from blood, taken at week 24, from a patient treated with tofacitinib. The J gene is TRBJ2-5, the V gene TRBV7-9; D not resolved. The CDR3 DNA is TGTGCCAGCAGCCAGAGCATGGCGGTTCAAGAGACCCAGTACTTC. It yields the protein CASSQSMAVQETQYF.